The next 23 T cell receptor beta chains were all read from a single sample in a study of blood T cell repertoires in COVID-19. Sequencing was performed with immunoSEQ multiplex PCR; in TCRdb, only in-frame clones are kept and a portion is missing. This table has roughly 150,000 clones, roughly 93% appearing once. The sample was peripheral blood. These receptors came from a young man with COVID-19, enrolled during active disease.

V gene TRBV5-4 combines with J gene TRBJ1-2; 9 nucleotides align to TRBD1. Looked up from germline, CDR1 is SGHNT and CDR2 is YYREEE (reference sequence). V dropped 3 bases and J dropped 12; count of bases not matched to a gene: 9. The CDR3 is made up of 13 amino acids. Here the CDR3 DNA reads TGTGCCAGCAGCTCCCCCCCGACAGGGGGGGACACCTTC. As protein: CASSSPPTGGDTF.

DNA for the CDR3: TGTGCCAGCAGTTACTCGACTAGCGGGCGGAATGAGCAGTTCTTC. Translated, it gives CASSYSTSGRNEQFF. This chain links TRBV6-5 with TRBJ2-1; 10 nucleotides match TRBD2. Germline values: CDR1 MNHEY, CDR2 SVGAGI. The CDR3 totals 15 residues. V shed 0 bases, J shed 7 bases, and the junction held 3 bases outside the gene matches.

This chain joins TRBV28 and TRBJ2-1, with 8 bases identical to TRBD2. J lost 7 bases, V lost 5 bases, and 13 bases had no gene match. The CDR3 has 16 residues. Per the germline V gene, CDR1 is MDHEN and CDR2 is SYDVKM. The CDR3 reads CASSPRAGAPINEQFF. CDR3 DNA: TGTGCCAGCAGTCCAAGAGCGGGAGCCCCTATAAATGAGCAGTTCTTC.

The chain combines TRBV9 with TRBJ2-7; the match to TRBD1 covers 7 bases. The CDR3 extends over 15 amino acids. Germline-derived CDR1 and CDR2 are SGDLS and YYNGEE. Trimming took 4 bases from V and 6 from J; bases not matched to a gene: 13. CDR3 in DNA: TGTGCCAGCAGCCTCCATGAGGGGGCAGGGTTCGAGCAGTACTTC. It encodes CASSLHEGAGFEQYF.

The chain joins TRBV11-2 to TRBJ2-7; 11 bases agree with TRBD1. CDR3 length: 16 residues. The V and J ends lost 0 bases and 4 bases, in that order; junction bases with no gene match: 5. CDR1 is SGHAT and CDR2 is FQNNGV in the germline V gene. CDR3 bases: TGTGCCAGCAGCTTAGATGGAGGACAGGGGGCTTACGAGCAGTACTTC. Amino acids: CASSLDGGQGAYEQYF.

The V and J genes are TRBV29-1 and TRBJ1-2, with D unclear. This CDR3 has 15 residues. Per germline, CDR1 SQVTM and CDR2 ANQGSEA. V gave up 4 bases and J gave up 0 bases, with 15 bases separating them. The CDR3 DNA reads TGCAGCGTTGTGAAGGAGGGCAAAGCTAACTATGGCTACACCTTC. Protein sequence: CSVVKEGKANYGYTF.

The CDR3 DNA is TGCGCCAGCAGCGGTCCGGGCGGGAGGGCCAGTGAGCAGTTCTTC. Translating gives CASSGPGGRASEQFF. J is TRBJ2-1 and V is TRBV4-3; 9 nucleotides agree with TRBD2. The CDR3 runs 15 residues. The germline gives CDR1 LGHNA, CDR2 YSLEER. The V and J ends lost 5 bases and 9 bases, in that order; junction bases with no gene match: 11.

This chain connects TRBV15 to TRBJ2-1; D possibly corresponds to TRBD1 (5 bases). This CDR3 has 17 residues. CDR1 is LNHNV and CDR2 is YYDKDF in the germline V gene (reference sequence). Trimming left V 0 bases short and J 8 bases short, with 20 bases between. CDR3 coding DNA: TGTGCCACCAGCAGAGAGCCCTGGGGCCTTGGCGGATATGAGCAGTTCTTC. It codes for CATSREPWGLGGYEQFF.

The V and J genes are TRBV18 and TRBJ2-7; D gene ambiguous. CDR1 is KGHSH, CDR2 LQKENI, per germline. The CDR3 is 16 amino acids. Trimming pared 5 bases from V and 2 bases from J, leaving 19 bases between. The CDR3 DNA reads as TGTGCCAGCTCATCCACCTGGAGAGAAAACACCTACGAGCAGTACTTC. This sequence encodes CASSSTWRENTYEQYF.

The chain combines TRBV10-3 with TRBJ2-7, with D perhaps matching TRBD1 (6 bases). V was trimmed by 5 bases and J by 5 bases, leaving 13 bases between them. Germline values: CDR1 ENHRY, CDR2 SYGVKD. The CDR3 spans 13 residues. CDR3 protein: CAISSRGMHEQYF. In nucleotides, the CDR3 is TGTGCCATCAGTAGCAGGGGTATGCACGAGCAGTACTTC.

The V gene is TRBV7-3, the J gene TRBJ2-7; possibly TRBD2 for D (6 bases). The germline V gene encodes CDR1 SGHTA and CDR2 FQGTGA. V lost 5 bases to trimming and J lost 4 bases, with 12 bases between them. This CDR3 has 13 residues. The CDR3: CASSESGGYEQYF. CDR3 DNA: TGTGCCAGCAGCGAAAGTGGGGGGTACGAGCAGTACTTC.

This chain uses TRBV27 with TRBJ2-7, with D maybe TRBD1 (5 bases). There are 14 residues in the CDR3. Germline V gene data show CDR1 as MNHEY and CDR2 as SMNVEV (reference sequence). V lost 3 bases to trimming and J lost 4 bases, with 13 bases between them. CDR3 in amino acids: CASSLKGRTYEQYF. Written as DNA, the CDR3 is TGTGCCAGCAGTTTGAAAGGCAGGACATACGAGCAGTACTTC.

The chain couples TRBV4-3 to TRBJ2-7, with TRBD2 as a possible D gene (5 bases). Germline lookup yields CDR1 LGHNA and CDR2 YSLEER. The CDR3 length is 16 residues. Trimming shortened V by 0 bases and J by 1 base, and 13 bases separated the two germline ends. DNA of the CDR3: TGCGCCAGCAGCCAAGATCCGGGGTCGAGTTCCTACGAGCAGTACTTC. It encodes CASSQDPGSSSYEQYF.

This clone was recorded once. This chain links TRBV13 with TRBJ2-7; no reliable D call. In germline, CDR1 is PRHDT, CDR2 FYEKMQ (reference sequence). The CDR3 totals 15 residues. Trimming left V 0 bases short and J 2 bases short, with 11 bases between. CDR3 DNA sequence: TGTGCCAGCAGCTTAGGCCGGGTCAGACCCTACGAGCAGTACTTC. It codes for CASSLGRVRPYEQYF.

This clone has just one count. This chain connects TRBV9 to TRBJ2-7; D not resolved. Germline V lookup: CDR1 SGDLS, CDR2 YYNGEE. The CDR3 sequence is 14 residues long. The V and J ends lost 0 bases and 0 bases respectively, with 7 bases between them. The CDR3 DNA reads as TGTGCCAGCAGCGTAGGACTTTCCTCCTACGAGCAGTACTTC. Protein product: CASSVGLSSYEQYF.

The chain links TRBV27 to TRBJ1-3; no definite D call. Trimming pared 3 bases from V and 4 bases from J, leaving 10 bases between. Germline V lookup: CDR1 MNHEY, CDR2 SMNVEV (reference sequence). The CDR3 is made up of 14 amino acids. The CDR3 coding sequence is TGTGCCAGCAGTTTGCGGCAGTCCGGAAACACCATATATTTT. Translation gives CASSLRQSGNTIYF.

The chain combines TRBV30 with TRBJ1-2, with TRBD1 as a possible D gene (5 bases). V shed 3 bases and J shed 3 bases, with 11 bases lying between them. The CDR3 has 13 residues. Germline V lookup: CDR1 GTSNPN, CDR2 SVGIG (reference sequence). CDR3: CAWRTAGYYGYTF. The CDR3 nucleotides are TGTGCCTGGAGGACTGCAGGGTACTATGGCTACACCTTC. The full variable domain, completed using reference TRBV30 and TRBJ1-2, is SQTIHQWPATLVQPVGSPLSLECTVEGTSNPNLYWYRQAAGRGLQLLFYSVGIGQISSEVPQNLSASRPQDRQFILSSKKLLLSDSGFYLCAWRTAGYYGYTFGSGTRLTVV.

This chain joins TRBV27 and TRBJ2-7; D is ambiguous. The length of the CDR3 is 13 residues. From germline, CDR1 is MNHEY and CDR2 SMNVEV (reference sequence). Between the trimmed V and J ends, which lost 0 bases and 7 bases, there was a span of 10 bases. In DNA form, the CDR3 reads TGTGCCAGCAGTTTATCGCCCCTGAGGGAGCAGTACTTC. Its translation: CASSLSPLREQYF.

The chain has TRBV5-1 and TRBJ2-3; D is unresolved. Germline CDR1 and CDR2: SGHRS and YFSETQ. This CDR3 comprises 15 residues. Between the trimmed V and J ends, which lost 0 bases and 0 bases, there was a span of 8 bases. CDR3 amino acids: CASSLAESSTDTQYF. Written as DNA, the CDR3 is TGCGCCAGCAGCTTGGCAGAATCTAGCACAGATACGCAGTATTTT. Combining the CDR3 with reference TRBV5-1 and TRBJ2-3 gives the whole variable domain KAGVTQTPRYLIKTRGQQVTLSCSPISGHRSVSWYQQTPGQGLQFLFEYFSETQRNKGNFPGRFSGRQFSNSRSEMNVSTLELGDSALYLCASSLAESSTDTQYFGPGTRLTVL.

CDR3 nucleotides: TGTGCCAGCGGCACACAGGGATACTATGGCTACACCTTC. It yields the protein CASGTQGYYGYTF. V usage is TRBV28 and J usage is TRBJ1-2; a possible D gene is TRBD1 (6 bases). V gave up 8 bases and J gave up 3 bases, with 13 bases separating them. Germline V gene lookup returns CDR1 MDHEN and CDR2 SYDVKM. CDR3 length equals 13 residues.

The J gene is TRBJ2-3, the V gene TRBV9; D is perhaps TRBD1 (8 bases). Trimming took off 0 bases at V and 5 bases at J, with 16 bases between the two ends. CDR3 length equals 16 residues. From germline, CDR1 is SGDLS and CDR2 YYNGEE. CDR3 coding DNA: TGTGCCAGCAGCGTAGTGGGGGGGACAGGCCTAGATACGCAGTATTTT. Amino acids: CASSVVGGTGLDTQYF.

This clone was seen once. The junction and the germline gene differ at one end; a read error may be behind it. The rearrangement joins TRBV5-1 to TRBJ2-1; TRBD1 matches 10 bases. Germline values: CDR1 SGHRS, CDR2 YFSETQ. This CDR3 region has 11 residues. Here the CDR3 reads CASSSGQGGLF. The DNA for the CDR3 is TGCGCCAGCAGCTCCGGACAGGGGGGGCTCTTC. Drawing the rest from reference TRBV5-1 and TRBJ2-1, the complete variable domain is KAGVTQTPRYLIKTRGQQVTLSCSPISGHRSVSWYQQTPGQGLQFLFEYFSETQRNKGNFPGRFSGRQFSNSRSEMNVSTLELGDSALYLCASSSGQGGLFGPGTRLTVL.

The rearrangement uses TRBV30 and TRBJ2-7; maybe TRBD1 (6 bases). This CDR3 contains 12 residues. Trimming removed 2 bases from V and 6 bases from J, with 11 bases in between. Germline CDR1 GTSNPN, CDR2 SVGIG (reference sequence). The CDR3 reads CAWSSDRREQYF. The CDR3 DNA reads TGTGCCTGGAGTTCGGACAGACGCGAGCAGTACTTC. Together with reference TRBV30 and TRBJ2-7, the CDR3 gives the full variable domain: SQTIHQWPATLVQPVGSPLSLECTVEGTSNPNLYWYRQAAGRGLQLLFYSVGIGQISSEVPQNLSASRPQDRQFILSSKKLLLSDSGFYLCAWSSDRREQYFGPGTRLTVT.